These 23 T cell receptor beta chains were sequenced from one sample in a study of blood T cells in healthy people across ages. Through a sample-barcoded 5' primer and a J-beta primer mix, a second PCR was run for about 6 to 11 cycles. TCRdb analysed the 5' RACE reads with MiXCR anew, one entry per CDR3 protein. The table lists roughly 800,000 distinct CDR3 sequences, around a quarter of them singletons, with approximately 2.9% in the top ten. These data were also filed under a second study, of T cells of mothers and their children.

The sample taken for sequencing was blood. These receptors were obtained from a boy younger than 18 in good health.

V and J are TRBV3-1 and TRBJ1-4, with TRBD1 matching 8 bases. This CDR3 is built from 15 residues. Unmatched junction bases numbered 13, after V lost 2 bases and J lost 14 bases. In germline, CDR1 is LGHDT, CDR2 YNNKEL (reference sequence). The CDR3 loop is CASSQFPEARTGLFF. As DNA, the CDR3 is TGTGCCAGCAGCCAATTCCCCGAGGCCCGGACAGGGCTGTTTTTT.

This CDR3 reads CASSEYNGDEQFF. The CDR3 DNA reads as TGTGCCAGCAGTGAATATAACGGGGATGAGCAGTTCTTC. The V gene is TRBV25-1, the J gene TRBJ2-1; D perhaps matches TRBD2 (5 bases). Deletions cut 0 bases from V and 8 bases from J, with 8 bases between. The CDR3 has 13 amino acids. Germline CDR1 and CDR2: MGHDK and SYGVNS.

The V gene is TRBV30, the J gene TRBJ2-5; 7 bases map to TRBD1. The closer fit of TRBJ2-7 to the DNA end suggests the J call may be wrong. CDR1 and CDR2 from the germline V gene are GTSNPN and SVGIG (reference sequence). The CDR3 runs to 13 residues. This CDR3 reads CAWDLQGSGEQYF. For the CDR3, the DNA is TGTGCCTGGGACCTACAGGGGTCGGGCGAGCAGTACTTC.

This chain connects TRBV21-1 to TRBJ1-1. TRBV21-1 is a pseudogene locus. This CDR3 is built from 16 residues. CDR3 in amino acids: CASRTGTVDLNTEAFF. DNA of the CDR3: TGTGCCAGCAGAACTGGGACAGTCGATCTGAACACTGAAGCTTTCTTT.

The CDR3 region is CASGYSSYEQYF. The CDR3 region has the DNA TGTGCCAGCGGATACTCATCCTACGAGCAGTACTTC. This rearrangement joins TRBV28 to TRBJ2-7; D not resolved. This CDR3 is 12 amino acids long. Germline V gene data show CDR1 as MDHEN and CDR2 as SYDVKM. Trimming pared 8 bases from V and 1 base from J, leaving 9 bases between.

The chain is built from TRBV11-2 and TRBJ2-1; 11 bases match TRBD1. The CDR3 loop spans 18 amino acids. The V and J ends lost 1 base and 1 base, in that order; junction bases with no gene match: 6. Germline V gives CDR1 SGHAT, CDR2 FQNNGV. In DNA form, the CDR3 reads TGTGCCAGCAGCTTAGCGCCCGGGACAGGGGGATCCTACAATGAGCAGTTCTTC. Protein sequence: CASSLAPGTGGSYNEQFF.

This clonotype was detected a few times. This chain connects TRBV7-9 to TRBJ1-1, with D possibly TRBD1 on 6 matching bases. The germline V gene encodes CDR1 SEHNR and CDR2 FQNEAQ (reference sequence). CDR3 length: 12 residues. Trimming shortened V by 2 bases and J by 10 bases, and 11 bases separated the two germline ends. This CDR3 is CASSLSTGIAFF. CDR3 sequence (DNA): TGTGCCAGCAGCTTAAGTACAGGGATAGCTTTCTTT.

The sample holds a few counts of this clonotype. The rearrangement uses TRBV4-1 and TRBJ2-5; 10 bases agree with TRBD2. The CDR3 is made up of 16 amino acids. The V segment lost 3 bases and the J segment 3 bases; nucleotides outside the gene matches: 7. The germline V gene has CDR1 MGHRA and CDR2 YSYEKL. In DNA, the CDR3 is TGCGCCAGCAGCCAGACGATCGGACTAGCGGAAGAGACCCAGTACTTC. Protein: CASSQTIGLAEETQYF.

CDR3 DNA sequence: TGTGCCAGCAGTTCGACAGGGGGCTTCTCAGATACGCAGTATTTT. Translation: CASSSTGGFSDTQYF. The chain carries TRBV6-5 and TRBJ2-3, with 10 bases aligning to TRBD1. CDR3 length: 15 residues. Germline lookup yields CDR1 MNHEY and CDR2 SVGAGI. Losses at the gene ends were 4 bases for V and 4 bases for J; bases not matched to a gene: 5.

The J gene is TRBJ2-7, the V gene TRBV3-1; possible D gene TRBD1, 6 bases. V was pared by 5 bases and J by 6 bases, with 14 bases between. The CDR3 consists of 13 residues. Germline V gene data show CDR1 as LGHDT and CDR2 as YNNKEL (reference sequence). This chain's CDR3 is CASSYPGTSEQYF. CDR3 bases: TGTGCCAGCAGCTATCCCGGGACATCCGAGCAGTACTTC.

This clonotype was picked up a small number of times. The CDR3 sequence is CASSFRPGQEYLWYGYTF. The CDR3, as DNA: TGCGCCAGCAGCTTCCGCCCGGGACAGGAGTACCTTTGGTATGGCTACACCTTC. This chain uses TRBV5-1 with TRBJ1-2; 8 nucleotides agree with TRBD1. Germline V gene lookup returns CDR1 SGHRS and CDR2 YFSETQ. With 2 bases clipped from V and 5 bases from J, the junction kept 17 bases outside the gene matches. The CDR3 spans 18 residues.

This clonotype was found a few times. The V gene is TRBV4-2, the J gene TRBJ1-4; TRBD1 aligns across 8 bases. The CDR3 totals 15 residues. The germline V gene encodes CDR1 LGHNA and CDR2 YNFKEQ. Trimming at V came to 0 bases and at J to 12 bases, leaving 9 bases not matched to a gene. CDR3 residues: CASSQERTGSLQLFF. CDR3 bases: TGTGCCAGCAGCCAAGAGAGGACAGGGTCGTTACAACTGTTTTTT.

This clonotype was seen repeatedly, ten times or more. The CDR3 DNA is TGTGCCAGCAGCTCCATTGGACAGGGCGCCTACGAGCAGTACTTC. It yields the protein CASSSIGQGAYEQYF. The gene calls are TRBV11-1 and TRBJ2-5, with 8 bases identical to TRBD1. The last part of the DNA fits TRBJ2-7 better; the J call may be wrong. Germline CDR1 SGHAT, CDR2 FQDESV (reference sequence). This CDR3 comprises 15 residues.

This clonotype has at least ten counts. CDR3 region: CASSLRGYREKLFF. CDR3 nucleotide sequence: TGTGCCAGCAGTTTGAGGGGGTATAGAGAAAAACTGTTTTTT. This chain uses TRBV28 with TRBJ1-4, with a tentative D call TRBD1 (6 bases). The CDR3 length is 14 residues. Trimming took off 3 bases at V and 8 bases at J, with 13 bases between the two ends. Germline V gene sequence: CDR1 MDHEN, CDR2 SYDVKM.

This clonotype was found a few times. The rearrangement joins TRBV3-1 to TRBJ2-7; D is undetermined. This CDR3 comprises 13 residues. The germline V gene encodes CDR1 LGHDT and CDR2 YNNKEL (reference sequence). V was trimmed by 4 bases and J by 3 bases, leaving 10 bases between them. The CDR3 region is CASSPSRFYEQYF. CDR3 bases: TGTGCCAGCAGCCCTTCAAGGTTCTACGAGCAGTACTTC.

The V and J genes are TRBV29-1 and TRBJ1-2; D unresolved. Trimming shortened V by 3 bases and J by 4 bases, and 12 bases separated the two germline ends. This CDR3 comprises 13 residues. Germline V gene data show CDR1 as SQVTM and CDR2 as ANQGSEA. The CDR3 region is CSVEPTRPYGYTF. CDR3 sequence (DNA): TGCAGCGTTGAGCCGACCCGACCCTATGGCTACACCTTC.

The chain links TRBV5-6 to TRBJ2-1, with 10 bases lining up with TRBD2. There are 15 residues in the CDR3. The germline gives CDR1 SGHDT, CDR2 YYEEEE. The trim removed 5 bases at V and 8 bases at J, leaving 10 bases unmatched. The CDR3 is CASSWLAGDRDEQFF. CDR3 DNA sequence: TGTGCCAGCAGTTGGCTAGCGGGAGATAGGGATGAGCAGTTCTTC.

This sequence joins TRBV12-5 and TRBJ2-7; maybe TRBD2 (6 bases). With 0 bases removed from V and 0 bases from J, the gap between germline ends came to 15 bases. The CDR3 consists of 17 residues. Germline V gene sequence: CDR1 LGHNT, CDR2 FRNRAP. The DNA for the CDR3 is TGTGCTAGTGGTTTGGTACGGAACGGGGGAAGCTCCTACGAGCAGTACTTC. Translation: CASGLVRNGGSSYEQYF.

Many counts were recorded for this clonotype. CDR3 DNA sequence: TGTGCCAGCAGCAAAAGGGGGCACCCCTACTCTGGGGCCAACGTCCTGACTTTC. Translated, it gives CASSKRGHPYSGANVLTF. V and J are TRBV21-1 and TRBJ2-6; TRBD1 is the table's D call, not checked against the DNA. TRBV21-1 is a recognized pseudogene. The CDR3 is 18 residues long.

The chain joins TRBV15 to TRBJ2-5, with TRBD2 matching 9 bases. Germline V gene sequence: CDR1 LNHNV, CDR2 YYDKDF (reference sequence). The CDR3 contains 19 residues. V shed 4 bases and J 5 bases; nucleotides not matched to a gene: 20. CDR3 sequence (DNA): TGTGCCACCAGCACACGGGTGCTAGCGGGGTTCTCCGGGTGGGAGACCCAGTACTTC. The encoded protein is CATSTRVLAGFSGWETQYF. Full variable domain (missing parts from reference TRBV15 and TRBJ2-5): DAMVIQNPRYQVTQFGKPVTLSCSQTLNHNVMYWYQQKSSQAPKLLFHYYDKDFNNEADTPDNFQSRRPNTSFCFLDIRSPGLGDTAMYLCATSTRVLAGFSGWETQYFGPGTRLLVL.

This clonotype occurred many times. In DNA, the CDR3 is TGTGCCAGCAGTTTAATCCGGGGAGATACGCAGTATTTT. The encoded protein is CASSLIRGDTQYF. This chain joins TRBV12-3 or TRBV12-4 and TRBJ2-3; maybe TRBD2 (5 bases). This CDR3 is built from 13 residues. V lost 2 bases to trimming and J lost 5 bases, with 8 bases between them.

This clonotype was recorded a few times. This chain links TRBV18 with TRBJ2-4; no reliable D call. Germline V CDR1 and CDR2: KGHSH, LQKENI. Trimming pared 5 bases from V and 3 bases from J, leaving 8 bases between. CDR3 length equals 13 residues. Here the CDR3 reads CASSIGYKNIQYF. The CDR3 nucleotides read TGTGCCAGCTCAATAGGGTACAAAAACATTCAGTACTTC.

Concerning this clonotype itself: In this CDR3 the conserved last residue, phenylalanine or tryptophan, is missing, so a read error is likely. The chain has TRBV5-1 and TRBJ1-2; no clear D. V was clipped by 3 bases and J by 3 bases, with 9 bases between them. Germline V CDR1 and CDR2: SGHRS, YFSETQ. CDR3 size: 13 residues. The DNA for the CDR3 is TGCGCCAGCAGCTCGGCTCTCGACTATGGCTACACCCTC. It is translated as CASSSALDYGYTL.